This T cell receptor beta chain was identified in a study of cytomegalovirus exposure and HLA in healthy donors. Turning to the study itself: Membership in the Caucasian-associated ancestry cluster was found for about four fifths of approximately 400 genotyped donors. Study-level points and caveats: 16,951 TCR beta sequences were associated with HLA alleles at 0.05 false discovery rate in a later analysis. TRBV6-2, TRBV6-3 and other indistinguishable V segments were excluded.

The CDR3 contains 14 residues. The germline V gene has CDR1 GTSNPN and CDR2 SVGIG (reference sequence). Trimming at V came to 6 bases and at J to 5 bases, leaving 11 bases not matched to a gene. With respect to this clone: Its target is not known.

The primer mix had 60 Vbeta and 13 Jbeta primers. Some clones are missing from TCRdb's copy, which holds only in-frame ones; the method was immunoSEQ multiplex PCR. The data contain 160,000 or so clones, around 80% of them singletons. What was sequenced was PBMCs. This sequence originates from a man in his forties in good health and CMV-seronegative. The V call is TRBV30, the J call TRBJ2-5; 8 bases are shared with TRBD2. In DNA, the CDR3 is TGTGCCTGCTCCCCGGGACTAGTTACGGAGACCCAGTACTTC. Translating gives CACSPGLVTETQYF.